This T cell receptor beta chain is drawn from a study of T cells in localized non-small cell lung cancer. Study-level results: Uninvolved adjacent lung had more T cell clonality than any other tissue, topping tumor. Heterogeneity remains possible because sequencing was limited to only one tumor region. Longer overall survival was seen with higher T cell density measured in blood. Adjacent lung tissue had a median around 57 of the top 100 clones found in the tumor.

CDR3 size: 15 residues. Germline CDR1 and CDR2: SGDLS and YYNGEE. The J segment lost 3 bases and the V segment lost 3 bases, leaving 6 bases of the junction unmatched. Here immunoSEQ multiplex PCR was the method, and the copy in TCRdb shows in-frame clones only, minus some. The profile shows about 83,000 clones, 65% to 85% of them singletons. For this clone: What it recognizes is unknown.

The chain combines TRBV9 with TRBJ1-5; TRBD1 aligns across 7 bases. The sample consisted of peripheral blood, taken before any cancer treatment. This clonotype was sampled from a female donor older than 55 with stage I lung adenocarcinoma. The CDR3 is CASSESTGNNQPQHF. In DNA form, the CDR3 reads TGTGCCAGCAGCGAATCGACAGGGAACAATCAGCCCCAGCATTTT.